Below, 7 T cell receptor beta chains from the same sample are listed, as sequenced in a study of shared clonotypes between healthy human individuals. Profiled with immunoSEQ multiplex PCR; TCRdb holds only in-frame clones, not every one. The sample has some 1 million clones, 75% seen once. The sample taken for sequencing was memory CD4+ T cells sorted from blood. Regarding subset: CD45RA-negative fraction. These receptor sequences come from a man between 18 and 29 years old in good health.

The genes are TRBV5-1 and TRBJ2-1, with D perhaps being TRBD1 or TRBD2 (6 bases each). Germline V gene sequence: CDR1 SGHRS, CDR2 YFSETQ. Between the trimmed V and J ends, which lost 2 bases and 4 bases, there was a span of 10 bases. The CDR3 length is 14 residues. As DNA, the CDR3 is TGCGCCAGCAGCTTCGGGGGCCTGTACAATGAGCAGTTCTTC. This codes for CASSFGGLYNEQFF.

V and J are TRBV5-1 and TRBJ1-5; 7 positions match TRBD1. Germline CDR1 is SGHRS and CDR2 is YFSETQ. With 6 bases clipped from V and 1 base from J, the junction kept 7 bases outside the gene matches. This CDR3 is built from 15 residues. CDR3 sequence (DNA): TGCGCCAGCACCGCCACAGGGGACAGCAATCAGCCCCAGCATTTT. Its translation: CASTATGDSNQPQHF.

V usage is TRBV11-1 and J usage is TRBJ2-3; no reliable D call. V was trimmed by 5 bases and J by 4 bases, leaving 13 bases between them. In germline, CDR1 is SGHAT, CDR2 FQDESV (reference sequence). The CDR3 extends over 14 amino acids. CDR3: CASSQLGAPDTQYF. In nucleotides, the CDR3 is TGTGCCAGCAGCCAGTTAGGTGCCCCAGATACGCAGTATTTT.

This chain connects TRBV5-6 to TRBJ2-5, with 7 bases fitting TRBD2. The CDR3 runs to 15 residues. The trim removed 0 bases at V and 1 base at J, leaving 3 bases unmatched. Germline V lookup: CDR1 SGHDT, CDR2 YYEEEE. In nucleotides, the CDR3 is TGTGCCAGCAGCTTGGCGGGGGGACTCCAAGAGACCCAGTACTTC. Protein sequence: CASSLAGGLQETQYF.

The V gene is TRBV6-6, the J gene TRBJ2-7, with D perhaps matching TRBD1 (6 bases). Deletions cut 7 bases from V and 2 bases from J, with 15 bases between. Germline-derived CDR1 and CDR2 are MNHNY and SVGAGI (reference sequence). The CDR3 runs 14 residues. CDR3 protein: CASKPRDTAYEQYF. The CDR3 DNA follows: TGTGCCAGCAAACCTCGGGACACTGCCTACGAGCAGTACTTC.

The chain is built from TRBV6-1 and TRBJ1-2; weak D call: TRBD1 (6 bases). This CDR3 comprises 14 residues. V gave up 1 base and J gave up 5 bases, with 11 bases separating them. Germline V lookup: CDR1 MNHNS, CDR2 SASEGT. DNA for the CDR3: TGTGCCAGCAGTGAAGGCCTCACAGGGTATGGCTACACCTTC. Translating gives CASSEGLTGYGYTF.

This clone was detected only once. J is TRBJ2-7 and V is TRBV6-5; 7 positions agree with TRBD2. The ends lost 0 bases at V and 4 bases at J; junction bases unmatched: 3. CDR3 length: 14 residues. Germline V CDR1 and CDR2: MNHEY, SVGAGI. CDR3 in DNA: TGTGCCAGCAGTTACTCCCGGGGGGAATACGAGCAGTACTTC. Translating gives CASSYSRGEYEQYF.